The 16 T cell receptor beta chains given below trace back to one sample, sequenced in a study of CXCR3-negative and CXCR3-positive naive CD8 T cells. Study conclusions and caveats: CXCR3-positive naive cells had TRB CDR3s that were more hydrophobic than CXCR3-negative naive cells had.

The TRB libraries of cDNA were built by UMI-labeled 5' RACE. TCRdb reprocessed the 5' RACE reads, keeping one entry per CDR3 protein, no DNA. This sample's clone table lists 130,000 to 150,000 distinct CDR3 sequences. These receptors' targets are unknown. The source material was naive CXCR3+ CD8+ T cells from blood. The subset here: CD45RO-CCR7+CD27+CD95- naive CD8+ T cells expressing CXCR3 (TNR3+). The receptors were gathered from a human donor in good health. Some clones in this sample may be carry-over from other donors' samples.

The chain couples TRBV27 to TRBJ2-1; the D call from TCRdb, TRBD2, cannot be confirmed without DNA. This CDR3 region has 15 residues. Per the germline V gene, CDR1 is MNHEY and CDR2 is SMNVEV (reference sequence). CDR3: CASSSALSSYNEQFF.

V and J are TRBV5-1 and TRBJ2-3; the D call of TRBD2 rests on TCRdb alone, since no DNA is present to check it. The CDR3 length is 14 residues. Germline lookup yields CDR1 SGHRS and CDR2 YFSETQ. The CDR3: CASFGGISTDTQYF.

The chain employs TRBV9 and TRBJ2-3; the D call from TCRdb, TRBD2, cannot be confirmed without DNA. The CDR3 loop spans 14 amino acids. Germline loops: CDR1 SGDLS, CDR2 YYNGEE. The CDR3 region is CASNPSGTLETQYF.

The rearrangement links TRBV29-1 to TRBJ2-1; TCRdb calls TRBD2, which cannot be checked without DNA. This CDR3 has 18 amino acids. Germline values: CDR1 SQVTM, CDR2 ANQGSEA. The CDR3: CSVEDTASGRKQGDEQFF.

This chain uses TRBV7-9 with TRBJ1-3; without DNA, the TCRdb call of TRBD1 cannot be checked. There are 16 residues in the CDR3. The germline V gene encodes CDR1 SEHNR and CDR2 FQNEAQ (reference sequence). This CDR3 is CASSSMTGLSGNTIYF.

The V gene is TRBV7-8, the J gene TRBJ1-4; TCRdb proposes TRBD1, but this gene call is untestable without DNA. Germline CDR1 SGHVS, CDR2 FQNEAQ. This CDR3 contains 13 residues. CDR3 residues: CASSPFDSEKLFF.

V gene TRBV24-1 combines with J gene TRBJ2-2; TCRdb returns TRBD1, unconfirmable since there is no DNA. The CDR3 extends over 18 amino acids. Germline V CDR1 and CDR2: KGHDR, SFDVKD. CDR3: CATSEAGTGEIPTGELFF.

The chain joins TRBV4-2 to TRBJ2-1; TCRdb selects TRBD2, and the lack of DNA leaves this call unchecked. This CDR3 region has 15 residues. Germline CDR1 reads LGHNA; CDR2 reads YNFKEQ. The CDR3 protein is CASSQSLDFYNEQFF.

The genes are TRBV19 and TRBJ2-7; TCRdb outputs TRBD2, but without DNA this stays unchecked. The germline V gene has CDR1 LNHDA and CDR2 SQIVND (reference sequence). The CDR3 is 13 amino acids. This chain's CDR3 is CASSTGLNYEQYF.

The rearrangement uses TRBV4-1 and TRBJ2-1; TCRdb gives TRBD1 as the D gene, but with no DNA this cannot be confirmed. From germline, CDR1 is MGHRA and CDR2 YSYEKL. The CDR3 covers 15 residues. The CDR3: CASSQETGSYNEQFF.

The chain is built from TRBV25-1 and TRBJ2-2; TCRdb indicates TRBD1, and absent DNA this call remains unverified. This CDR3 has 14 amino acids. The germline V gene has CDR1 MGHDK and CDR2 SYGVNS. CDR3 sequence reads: CASNLGTNTGELFF. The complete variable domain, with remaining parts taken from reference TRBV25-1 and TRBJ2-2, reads EADIYQTPRYLVIGTGKKITLECSQTMGHDKMYWYQQDPGMELHLIHYSYGVNSTEKGDLSSESTVSRIRTEHFPLTLESARPSHTSQYLCASNLGTNTGELFFGEGSRLTVL.

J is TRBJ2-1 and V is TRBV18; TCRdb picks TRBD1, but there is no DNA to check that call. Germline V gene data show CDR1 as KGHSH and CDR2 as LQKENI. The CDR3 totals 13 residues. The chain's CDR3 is CASSPTGGNEQFF. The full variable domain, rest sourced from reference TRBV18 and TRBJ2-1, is NAGVMQNPRHLVRRRGQEARLRCSPMKGHSHVYWYRQLPEEGLKFMVYLQKENIIDESGMPKERFSAEFPKEGPSILRIQQVVRGDSAAYFCASSPTGGNEQFFGPGTRLTVL.

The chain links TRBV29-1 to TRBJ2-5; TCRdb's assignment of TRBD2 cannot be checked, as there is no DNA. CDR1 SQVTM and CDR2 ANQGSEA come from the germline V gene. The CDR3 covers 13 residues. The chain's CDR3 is CSVEGGGAETQYF.

CDR3 residues: CASSEGRDEQYF. The chain recombines TRBV5-4 with TRBJ2-7; the D gene TCRdb calls, TRBD1, cannot be checked with no DNA. Germline loops: CDR1 SGHNT, CDR2 YYREEE (reference sequence). The CDR3 totals 12 residues.

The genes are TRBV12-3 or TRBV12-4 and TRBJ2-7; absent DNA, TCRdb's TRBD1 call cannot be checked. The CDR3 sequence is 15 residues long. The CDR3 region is CASSIRDRGSYEQYF.

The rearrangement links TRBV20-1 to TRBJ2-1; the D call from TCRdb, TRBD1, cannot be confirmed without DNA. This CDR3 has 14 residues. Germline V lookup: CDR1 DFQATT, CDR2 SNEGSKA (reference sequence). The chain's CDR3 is CSATMRTFYNEQFF.